The text below deals with one T cell receptor (beta chain). What it recognizes is unknown. As for time point: newly diagnosed GD, antithyroid drugs for less than 3 months. Making the TCR library involved RNA that had been extracted from PBMCs. This record belongs to a study of regulatory T cells in long-lasting Graves disease. Study observations and caveats: TCR diversity was lower in persistent Graves' patients (versus newly diagnosed ones). Among persistent patients, a larger number of public clonotypes were shared (2,741) than among newly diagnosed patients (about 970).

For TCR beta, libraries came from iRepertoire HTBI primers and Arm-PCR of CDR3 regions. TCRdb analysed the multiplex PCR reads with MiXCR anew, one entry per CDR3 protein. The sample lists roughly 350,000 distinct CDR3 sequences, around 15% occurring once. Trimming took 7 bases from V and 2 from J; bases not matched to a gene: 9. Germline V CDR1 and CDR2: MDHEN, SYDVKM. The CDR3 extends over 17 amino acids. These same records also appear under a second study, on T cells in Graves' hyperthyroidism and ophthalmopathy. This second study notes: The hyperthyroidism was newly diagnosed and had lasted under 2 months; the patients were aged 18 to 65.

This chain links TRBV28 with TRBJ1-5; 12 bases agree with TRBD1. The specimen was peripheral blood mononuclear cells (PBMCs), collected at new diagnosis, from a patient treated with antithyroid drugs. This receptor was obtained from a man aged 35-49 years with Graves disease. The CDR3 nucleotides are TGTGCCAGCACAGTGGGGGGGACAGGGGGCCGCAATCAGCCCCAGCATTTT. Translation: CASTVGGTGGRNQPQHF.